The 12 T cell receptor beta chains below were found in one sample sequenced in a study of blood T cell repertoires in COVID-19 (dated by TCRdb to 2018 to 2021). Preparation of the library involved the immunoSEQ multiplex PCR assay. What TCRdb holds here is the immuneACCESS table cut down to in-frame rearrangements. Part of the clones is not present; checked against another copy, under half of the missing clones reflect an unresolved V gene, and the others are unexplained. Here the sample has a few hundred thousand clones; 88% occur a single time. About 9.4% of the sample is held by the ten biggest clonotypes. Sequenced input: peripheral blood. The receptors here all came from a woman in her 70s with COVID-19, enrolled during active disease.

This chain uses TRBV18 with TRBJ2-5; 8 bases are shared with TRBD1. The junction had 7 bases not matched to a gene; V was cut back by 6 bases and J by 4 bases. CDR3 length: 14 residues. The V gene's germline CDR1 is KGHSH and CDR2 LQKENI. The CDR3 DNA sequence: TGTGCCAGCTCTCGCAGGGGGCGCCTAGAGACCCAGTACTTC. Translation gives CASSRRGRLETQYF.

This clone showed up just once. The chain carries TRBV18 and TRBJ2-6; D is perhaps TRBD1 (6 bases). Trimming cost V 4 bases and J 2 bases, with 18 bases left between them. CDR3 size: 18 residues. In germline, CDR1 is KGHSH, CDR2 LQKENI. CDR3 residues: CASSLSPPGTTGANVLTF. CDR3 coding DNA: TGTGCCAGCTCACTTTCACCCCCCGGGACAACTGGGGCCAACGTCCTGACTTTC.

The gene calls are TRBV19 and TRBJ1-1; the D gene is possibly TRBD1 (5 bases). The CDR3 is 16 residues long. Germline CDR1 LNHDA, CDR2 SQIVND (reference sequence). The V and J ends lost 7 bases and 1 base respectively, with 19 bases between them. The CDR3 DNA follows: TGTGCCAGTACCCCGGGCTGGGGGGACCAGAACACTGAAGCTTTCTTT. As protein: CASTPGWGDQNTEAFF.

The J gene is TRBJ2-4, the V gene TRBV6-2 or TRBV6-3; no definite D call. This CDR3 is 13 amino acids long. The germline CDR1 and CDR2 sequences are MNHEY and SVGEGT. Trimming took 2 bases from V and 7 from J, leaving 9 bases between them. The DNA for the CDR3 is TGTGCCAGCAGTTACACAGAATTGAACATTCAGTACTTC. Its translation is CASSYTELNIQYF.

CDR3 bases: TGTGCCTGGAAGGCAGGGGTCTGGGATTCACCCCTCCACTTT. Amino acid sequence: CAWKAGVWDSPLHF. This chain joins TRBV30 and TRBJ1-6; the D gene is possibly TRBD1 (6 bases). This CDR3 has 14 amino acids. Trimming took off 4 bases at V and 8 bases at J, with 15 bases between the two ends. Germline loops: CDR1 GTSNPN, CDR2 SVGIG (reference sequence).

The chain couples TRBV6-1 to TRBJ1-6; no definite D call. The CDR3 is 14 amino acids. From germline, CDR1 is MNHNS and CDR2 SASEGT. The ends were cut back, 1 base at V and 4 bases at J, with 5 bases in the middle. The CDR3 here is CASSEVPYNSPLHF. For the CDR3, the DNA is TGTGCCAGCAGTGAAGTCCCTTATAATTCACCCCTCCACTTT.

The V gene is TRBV30, the J gene TRBJ1-2; 7 bases line up with TRBD1. Trimming took 4 bases from V and 8 from J; bases not matched to a gene: 10. CDR3 size: 13 residues. Per the germline V gene, CDR1 is GTSNPN and CDR2 is SVGIG (reference sequence). The CDR3 region has the DNA TGTGCCTGGATGGCCAGGGGGTACGGGGGCTACACCTTC. Translated: CAWMARGYGGYTF.

The chain combines TRBV7-3 with TRBJ2-2; 14 bases fit TRBD2. This CDR3 comprises 16 residues. Germline assignment: CDR1 SGHTA and CDR2 FQGTGA. V was pared by 4 bases and J by 8 bases, with 6 bases of the junction left unmatched. The CDR3 DNA sequence: TGTGCCAGCAGCTGGGGACTAGCGGGAGAAGTAGGGGAGCTGTTTTTT. Translated: CASSWGLAGEVGELFF.

This chain uses TRBV5-6 with TRBJ1-2; a possible D gene is TRBD1 (6 bases). The CDR3 extends over 16 amino acids. The germline gives CDR1 SGHDT, CDR2 YYEEEE. V was cut by 0 bases and J by 8 bases, with 20 bases left in between. CDR3 DNA sequence: TGTGCCAGCAGCTTGGCGGGGGGGGGCGGCCCCCTAGGCTACACCTTC. As protein: CASSLAGGGGPLGYTF.

The chain couples TRBV7-8 to TRBJ1-5, with a tentative D call TRBD1 (5 bases). The CDR3 is made up of 15 amino acids. Germline-derived CDR1 and CDR2 are SGHVS and FQNEAQ. V was shortened by 5 bases and J by 4 bases, with 15 bases between the two germline ends. DNA for the CDR3: TGTGCCAGCAGCGCCACCGGGACTGGGAATCAGCCCCAGCATTTT. It specifies CASSATGTGNQPQHF.

The chain employs TRBV11-3 and TRBJ2-5, with 7 bases lining up with TRBD2. V shed 5 bases and J 4 bases; nucleotides not matched to a gene: 16. Germline V gene sequence: CDR1 SGHNT, CDR2 YENEEA. The CDR3 is 17 residues long. CDR3 protein: CASSPEGTTIGGETQYF. The CDR3 DNA reads TGTGCCAGCAGCCCCGAAGGGACTACCATAGGAGGAGAGACCCAGTACTTC.

This clone was seen a few times. The gene calls are TRBV19 and TRBJ2-5; a possible D gene is TRBD2 (5 bases). V gave up 1 base and J gave up 5 bases, with 14 bases separating them. Germline V gives CDR1 LNHDA, CDR2 SQIVND (reference sequence). CDR3 length equals 15 residues. CDR3 amino acids: CASSIGLEEPETQYF. Written as DNA, the CDR3 is TGTGCCAGTAGTATAGGATTGGAGGAGCCGGAGACCCAGTACTTC.